The T cell receptor beta chain under discussion was sequenced for a study of regulatory T cells in long-lasting Graves disease (dated by TCRdb to the early 2020s). Study-level background: Persistent Graves' disease meant more than 5 years of antithyroid drug treatment with TSH receptor autoantibodies that stayed positive. Peripheral blood TCR sequencing and RNA sequencing compared persistent Graves' disease patients with newly diagnosed Graves' disease patients. The study was registered as a clinical trial and conducted in China. A total of some 33 samples were covered by TCR sequencing, comprising some 13 persistent and about 20 newly diagnosed Graves' disease patients. In the clinical cohort, patients with persistent Graves' disease had used antithyroid drugs for an average of about 9.4 years.

The study at large found these results: TRBV28, TRBJ1-2 and TRBJ2-5 were preferentially used in persistent disease, while TRBV20-1 and TRBJ2-1 were favored in newly diagnosed disease. Sequencing and analysis were restricted to the TCR beta chain. Compared with newly diagnosed patients, patients with persistent Graves' disease had lower TCR Shannon entropy and fewer highly expanded clones, which suggests clonal expansion. More public clonotypes were shared among persistent patients (more than 2,500) than among newly diagnosed patients (966). Peripheral blood alone was examined, since thyroid tissue, which constituted the primary lesion, could not be accessed. The authors acknowledged the small sample size as a limitation that may reduce accuracy.

The time point tag for this specimen amounts to: persistent/refractory GD, antithyroid drugs over 5 years with positive TRAb. For both TCR sequencing and RNA sequencing, RNA was extracted from PBMCs using TRIzol. Graves' disease was diagnosed according to American Thyroid Association guidelines. The patients came from an endocrinology department in Xi'an, China. Each patient gave about 10 milliliters of peripheral blood, collected in an EDTA anticoagulant tube. Ficoll Paque Plus density gradient separation was used to isolate PBMCs, and no further T cell sorting was done. RNA quality was checked with an Agilent 2100 Bioanalyzer and agarose gel, and concentration with a NanoDrop 2000. The CDR3 spans 13 residues, from the cysteine through the phenylalanine. Here the CDR3 DNA is all that survives: 39 bases in frame from base 1. After removal of 4 bases from V and 6 bases from J, the junction retains 6 bases not matched to a gene. The CDR1 and CDR2 encoded by the germline V gene (reference sequence) are DFQATT and SNEGSKA.

In regard to this clonotype: Its antigen is still unknown. Within one base of it there is no much larger clone, and no base qualities were kept.

The library relied on multiplex PCR. The sequencer was an Illumina HiSeq 4000. iRepertoire HTBI primers and Arm-PCR amplification of CDR3 regions were used to construct TCR beta libraries. Gel purification was performed on PCR products prior to sequencing. Turning to the authors' computational methods: Across samples, around 58 TRBV and 14 TRBJ segments were identified and used for gene usage analysis of CDR3 amino acid clonotypes. COPE and FqMerger were used to merge the filtered high-quality paired reads into contigs. BLAST was used to align contigs to IMGT TRBV, TRBD and TRBJ reference genes, with CDR3 defined following IMGT. Any clonotype with a frequency above 0.1% was classified as a highly expanded clone. Shannon entropy served as the measure of repertoire diversity, while the Gini coefficient captured V-J evenness. A clonotype found in more than one individual was treated as public. TCRdb trimmed public reads at Q25 via fastp, called clones via MiXCR and kept in-frame beta chains. Rows merge per CDR3 protein into single entries with the most common DNA and genes. These V and J calls originate from TCRdb's pipeline instead of the authors' own analysis. The sample data list some 370,000 distinct CDR3 sequences, and approximately 23% of these were observed just once. Under 35% of the sample is in the top ten clones.

Sample: peripheral blood mononuclear cells (PBMCs), taken when the disease was refractory, from a patient treated with antithyroid drugs. The chain is made from TRBV20-1 and TRBJ1-2; 9 central nucleotides agree with TRBD1. This TCR was recovered from a woman aged 40 to 50 with Graves disease. Donor details come from another sample of the same person, matched by shared clones. The CDR3 protein: CSATNTGGDGYTF. The nucleotide sequence is TGCAGTGCTACAAATACAGGGGGCGATGGCTACACCTTC.